This passage covers 20 T cell receptor beta chains from one sample sequenced in a study of cytomegalovirus exposure and HLA in healthy donors. PCR employed 60 Vbeta and 13 Jbeta primers. Produced via immunoSEQ multiplex PCR; TCRdb's table is partial and in-frame only. The profile shows about 110,000 clones, approximately 76% of them singletons. The sequencing sample was made of PBMCs. The receptor set was obtained from a man between 18 and 35 years old in good health and CMV-seronegative.

The rearrangement uses TRBV19 and TRBJ1-2, with 7 bases fitting TRBD1. This CDR3 contains 16 residues. The trim removed 6 bases at V and 1 base at J, leaving 11 bases unmatched. Per germline, CDR1 LNHDA and CDR2 SQIVND (reference sequence). The CDR3 sequence is CASRNTGTDLNYGYTF. DNA for the CDR3: TGTGCCAGTAGAAACACCGGGACAGATCTTAACTATGGCTACACCTTC. Full variable domain (rest looked up from reference TRBV19 and TRBJ1-2): DGGITQSPKYLFRKEGQNVTLSCEQNLNHDAMYWYRQDPGQGLRLIYYSQIVNDFQKGDIAEGYSVSREKKESFPLTVTSAQKNPTAFYLCASRNTGTDLNYGYTFGSGTRLTVV.

The chain employs TRBV6-6 and TRBJ1-2; D not resolved. CDR1 and CDR2 from the germline V gene are MNHNY and SVGAGI (reference sequence). The CDR3 is 15 amino acids. Trimming took off 4 bases at V and 1 base at J, with 13 bases between the two ends. Here the CDR3 DNA reads TGTGCCAGCAGTTTAGGAGGAAACATTAACTATGGCTACACCTTC. Translating gives CASSLGGNINYGYTF.

This clone was picked up a small number of times. This chain links TRBV19 with TRBJ1-1; unclear D gene. This CDR3 spans 11 amino acids. CDR1 is LNHDA, CDR2 SQIVND, per germline (reference sequence). V was clipped by 4 bases and J by 6 bases, with 6 bases between them. This chain's CDR3 is CASSSTAEAFF. The DNA of the CDR3 is TGTGCCAGTAGTAGCACAGCTGAAGCTTTCTTT. Using reference TRBV19 and TRBJ1-1 for the parts outside the CDR3, the full variable domain is DGGITQSPKYLFRKEGQNVTLSCEQNLNHDAMYWYRQDPGQGLRLIYYSQIVNDFQKGDIAEGYSVSREKKESFPLTVTSAQKNPTAFYLCASSSTAEAFFGQGTRLTVV.

This clone was recorded once. The chain links TRBV19 to TRBJ1-1, with 7 bases identical to TRBD1. This CDR3 region has 17 residues. Germline V gene sequence: CDR1 LNHDA, CDR2 SQIVND (reference sequence). Germline trimming cut 3 bases from V and 4 bases from J; bases unmatched to any gene: 14. This CDR3 is CASSIKSRGLRGTEAFF. In DNA, the CDR3 is TGTGCCAGTAGTATTAAAAGCAGGGGGTTGAGGGGCACTGAAGCTTTCTTT.

The chain is built from TRBV7-2 and TRBJ2-7, with TRBD2 matching 9 bases. Germline CDR1 SGHTA, CDR2 FQGNSA. This CDR3 has 15 amino acids. V shed 1 base, J shed 4 bases, and the junction held 5 bases outside the gene matches. The CDR3, as DNA: TGTGCCAGCAGCTTAGAGGGACTAGCAGAGTACGAGCAGTACTTC. The encoded protein is CASSLEGLAEYEQYF.

The chain carries TRBV7-2 and TRBJ2-5; D remains ambiguous. Germline assignment: CDR1 SGHTA and CDR2 FQGNSA. This CDR3 is built from 16 residues. The ends were cut back, 1 base at V and 4 bases at J, with 16 bases in the middle. The CDR3, as DNA: TGTGCCAGCAGCTTAGGAACCAGGCATGCGTTAGAGACCCAGTACTTC. Its protein product is CASSLGTRHALETQYF.

V and J are TRBV6-1 and TRBJ2-7, with TRBD1 matching 8 bases. This CDR3 contains 15 residues. With 4 bases clipped from V and 6 bases from J, the junction kept 11 bases outside the gene matches. CDR1 and CDR2 (germline): MNHNS, SASEGT. CDR3 protein: CASSADRARGCEQYF. CDR3 DNA: TGTGCCAGCAGTGCGGACAGGGCGAGAGGGTGCGAGCAGTACTTC.

Only a few counts were recorded for this clone. This chain links TRBV6-5 with TRBJ1-6; no clear D gene. CDR1 is MNHEY and CDR2 is SVGAGI in the germline V gene. V shed 5 bases and J shed 3 bases, with 8 bases lying between them. The CDR3 extends over 14 amino acids. The CDR3 region is CASSRRVYNSPLHF. The DNA of the CDR3 is TGTGCCAGCAGTAGACGGGTCTATAATTCACCCCTCCACTTT.

J is TRBJ1-1 and V is TRBV5-1; the D gene is possibly TRBD1 (5 bases). This CDR3 spans 18 amino acids. Trimming removed 0 bases from V and 0 bases from J, with 18 bases in between. Germline assignment: CDR1 SGHRS and CDR2 YFSETQ. The CDR3 protein is CASSLAKRGGWVNTEAFF. The CDR3, as DNA: TGCGCCAGCAGCTTGGCCAAAAGGGGCGGATGGGTGAACACTGAAGCTTTCTTT.

The rearrangement links TRBV4-2 to TRBJ2-3; 10 nucleotides match TRBD2. The CDR3 loop spans 14 amino acids. Germline assignment: CDR1 LGHNA and CDR2 YNFKEQ. After removal of 4 bases from V and 5 bases from J, the junction contained 3 bases not matched to a gene. CDR3 sequence (DNA): TGTGCCAGCAGCCTTACTAGCGGGAAAGATACGCAGTATTTT. Translation gives CASSLTSGKDTQYF.

The chain uses TRBV19 and TRBJ2-2; perhaps TRBD1 as D (6 bases). Between the trimmed V and J ends, which lost 4 bases and 6 bases, there was a span of 9 bases. Germline V gene lookup returns CDR1 LNHDA and CDR2 SQIVND (reference sequence). The CDR3 loop spans 13 amino acids. The CDR3 here is CASSTNRAGELFF. The DNA for the CDR3 is TGTGCCAGTAGTACCAACAGGGCCGGGGAGCTGTTTTTT.

The chain uses TRBV25-1 and TRBJ2-5, with 14 bases aligning to TRBD2. The V and J ends lost 4 bases and 4 bases, in that order; junction bases with no gene match: 2. The CDR3 contains 15 residues. Germline loops: CDR1 MGHDK, CDR2 SYGVNS. The CDR3 DNA follows: TGTGCCAGCAGTGGACTAGCGGGGGGGGGAGAGACCCAGTACTTC. Translated: CASSGLAGGGETQYF.

V and J are TRBV4-2 and TRBJ2-3, with 11 bases matching TRBD2. This CDR3 comprises 16 residues. Germline V CDR1 and CDR2: LGHNA, YNFKEQ. V was clipped by 3 bases and J by 4 bases; unmatched bases: 6. CDR3 DNA sequence: TGTGCCAGCAGCCAGTCCGGGACTAGCGGTGCAGATACGCAGTATTTT. This encodes CASSQSGTSGADTQYF.

The chain recombines TRBV7-9 with TRBJ2-5; a possible D gene is TRBD1 (6 bases). Trimming stripped 7 bases from V and 3 bases from J, with 15 bases between. CDR3 length equals 14 residues. The V gene's germline CDR1 is SEHNR and CDR2 FQNEAQ (reference sequence). Written as DNA, the CDR3 is TGTGCCAGCACCGATGGACAGAAAAAAGAGACCCAGTACTTC. It encodes CASTDGQKKETQYF.

The chain has TRBV7-7 and TRBJ2-3; 7 nucleotides line up with TRBD1. The CDR3 spans 15 residues. V lost 1 base to trimming and J lost 9 bases; unmatched junction nucleotides: 10. Germline CDR1 is SSHAT and CDR2 is FNYEAQ (reference sequence). The chain's CDR3 is CASSLDPTGASTQYF. As DNA, the CDR3 is TGTGCCAGCAGCTTAGATCCCACAGGGGCCAGCACGCAGTATTTT. Drawing the rest from reference TRBV7-7 and TRBJ2-3, the complete variable domain is GAGVSQSPRYKVTKRGQDVTLRCDPISSHATLYWYQQALGQGPEFLTYFNYEAQPDKSGLPSDRFSAERPEGSISTLTIQRTEQRDSAMYRCASSLDPTGASTQYFGPGTRLTVL.

This chain joins TRBV2 and TRBJ2-7; TRBD1 agrees at 8 bases. Germline V gene sequence: CDR1 SNHLY, CDR2 FYNNEI. CDR3 length equals 18 residues. The J segment lost 0 bases and the V segment lost 5 bases, leaving 15 bases of the junction unmatched. CDR3 residues: CASSQRTGLGSGSYEQYF. The CDR3, as DNA: TGTGCCAGCAGTCAGAGGACAGGGTTGGGCAGCGGCTCCTACGAGCAGTACTTC.

The chain has TRBV6-1 and TRBJ2-2; D is uncertain. The CDR3 loop spans 11 amino acids. Germline values: CDR1 MNHNS, CDR2 SASEGT. Between the trimmed V and J ends, which lost 10 bases and 3 bases, there was a span of 6 bases. CDR3 region: CATRDTGELFF. The DNA of the CDR3 is TGTGCCACCCGAGACACCGGGGAGCTGTTTTTT.

The V call is TRBV29-1, the J call TRBJ2-7; 9 bases are shared with TRBD1. Germline CDR1 is SQVTM and CDR2 is ANQGSEA. The trim removed 1 base at V and 6 bases at J, leaving 19 bases unmatched. This CDR3 has 18 amino acids. The CDR3 DNA reads as TGCAGCGTTGAAGCACCCTCCCCCGGTCCGGGACAGGGTTTCGAGCAGTACTTC. Protein product: CSVEAPSPGPGQGFEQYF.

The chain carries TRBV5-4 and TRBJ2-2, with 8 bases aligning to TRBD2. Germline CDR1 is SGHNT and CDR2 is YYREEE (reference sequence). The J segment lost 5 bases and the V segment lost 4 bases, leaving 7 bases of the junction unmatched. The CDR3 consists of 15 residues. The CDR3 DNA sequence: TGTGCCAGCAGCGCCGGGACTAGGGAGACCGGGGAGCTGTTTTTT. Its translation is CASSAGTRETGELFF.

This chain connects TRBV7-6 to TRBJ2-1; D perhaps matches TRBD1 (5 bases). The V gene lost 7 bases and the J gene lost 9 bases, with 10 bases spanning the gap. Germline V gene lookup returns CDR1 SGHVS and CDR2 FNYEAQ. The CDR3 spans 11 residues. The CDR3 sequence is CASNQGGEQFF. Written as DNA, the CDR3 is TGTGCCAGCAACCAGGGCGGTGAGCAGTTCTTC.